The 19 T cell receptor beta chains presented below share a single source sample, sequenced in a study of T cells in Graves' hyperthyroidism and ophthalmopathy. It was RNA transcripts that yielded the amplified TCR beta CDR3 regions. With the HTBI primer set, the TCR CDR3 went through a first round of RT-PCR. TCRdb reanalysed the multiplex PCR reads using MiXCR and keeps one entry per CDR3 protein. Of some 760,000 distinct CDR3 sequences listed, around 13% were seen once; the top ten hold more than 8.5%. Sequences were obtained from blood. The source of these receptors is a woman under 30 with Graves' hyperthyroidism.

A remark on this clonotype: At one of its ends the junction is not consistent with the germline gene, which may arise from a read error. This chain links TRBV28 with TRBJ2-7; D is perhaps TRBD1 or TRBD2 (5 bases each). The germline V gene has CDR1 MDHEN and CDR2 SYDVKM. The CDR3 length is 14 residues. Written as DNA, the CDR3 is TGTGCCACCACCCCCGGGACCGACGATCCTAAGAGCCACTTC. Translating it yields CATTPGTDDPKSHF.

This clonotype was observed at least ten times. The J gene is TRBJ2-1, the V gene TRBV30; the match to TRBD2 covers 7 bases. This CDR3 region has 14 residues. Germline V gene data show CDR1 as GTSNPN and CDR2 as SVGIG (reference sequence). The trim removed 1 base at V and 4 bases at J, leaving 4 bases unmatched. In DNA, the CDR3 is TGTGCCTGGAGTGGAGGACTAGGGTACAATGAGCAGTTCTTC. It translates to CAWSGGLGYNEQFF.

This clonotype was counted only a few times. The CDR3 reads CSVVQVYEQYF. The CDR3 coding sequence is TGCAGCGTTGTCCAGGTTTACGAGCAGTACTTC. The chain is built from TRBV29-1 and TRBJ2-7; D remains ambiguous. The length of the CDR3 is 11 residues. Trimming stripped 4 bases from V and 4 bases from J, with 8 bases between. CDR1 is SQVTM and CDR2 is ANQGSEA in the germline V gene.

This clonotype was recorded a few times. The rearrangement uses TRBV27 and TRBJ2-7; 9 nucleotides agree with TRBD1. Germline-derived CDR1 and CDR2 are MNHEY and SMNVEV (reference sequence). J was trimmed by 3 bases and V by 7 bases; bases with no gene match: 4. CDR3 length: 13 residues. Here the CDR3 reads CASTGQGYYEQYF. CDR3 sequence (DNA): TGTGCCAGCACAGGACAGGGGTACTACGAGCAGTACTTC.

This rearrangement joins TRBV7-2 to TRBJ2-4; D tentatively fits TRBD1 or TRBD2 (6 bases each). The CDR3 covers 14 residues. V gave up 1 base and J gave up 8 bases, with 12 bases separating them. Germline V lookup: CDR1 SGHTA, CDR2 FQGNSA. The CDR3 loop is CASSLEAGEDIQYF. In nucleotides, the CDR3 is TGTGCCAGCAGCTTAGAGGCAGGGGAGGACATTCAGTACTTC. Using reference TRBV7-2 and TRBJ2-4 for the parts outside the CDR3, the full variable domain is GAGVSQSPSNKVTEKGKDVELRCDPISGHTALYWYRQSLGQGLEFLIYFQGNSAPDKSGLPSDRFSAERTGGSVSTLTIQRTQQEDSAVYLCASSLEAGEDIQYFGAGTRLSVL.

The chain joins TRBV7-3 to TRBJ2-5; no clear D. There are 14 residues in the CDR3. Trimming removed 4 bases from V and 2 bases from J, with 11 bases in between. Germline V gives CDR1 SGHTA, CDR2 FQGTGA. In DNA, the CDR3 is TGTGCCAGCAGCTCAGCCGGCGCTCAAGAGACCCAGTACTTC. It translates to CASSSAGAQETQYF.

The chain couples TRBV7-9 to TRBJ1-3; D is possibly TRBD1 (5 bases). The CDR3 spans 15 residues. V was clipped by 6 bases and J by 5 bases, with 17 bases between them. CDR1 and CDR2 from the germline V gene are SEHNR and FQNEAQ (reference sequence). The CDR3 protein is CASRGGSQIRNTIYF. CDR3 DNA: TGTGCCAGCAGGGGGGGATCCCAAATCAGAAACACCATATATTTT.

There are a few counts of this clonotype. CDR3 sequence (DNA): TGCAGTGCTCTGGACAGAAATCAGCCCCAGCATTTT. Amino acid sequence: CSALDRNQPQHF. The rearrangement uses TRBV20-1 and TRBJ1-5, with D possibly matching TRBD1 (6 bases). The CDR3 sequence is 12 residues long. The germline gives CDR1 DFQATT, CDR2 SNEGSKA (reference sequence). Trimming took 5 bases from V and 4 from J, leaving 9 bases between them.

This clonotype was detected a few times. The rearrangement uses TRBV20-1 and TRBJ1-5, with no clear D. The CDR3 has 13 amino acids. Trimming left V 7 bases short and J 1 base short, with 11 bases between. Germline assignment: CDR1 DFQATT and CDR2 SNEGSKA (reference sequence). The CDR3 loop is CSVRKGSNQPQHF. DNA for the CDR3: TGCAGTGTCCGAAAGGGAAGCAATCAGCCCCAGCATTTT.

This rearrangement joins TRBV25-1 to TRBJ2-7; the D gene is possibly TRBD2 (5 bases). The CDR3 contains 16 residues. Germline V gene sequence: CDR1 MGHDK, CDR2 SYGVNS. Trimming took off 0 bases at V and 2 bases at J, with 14 bases between the two ends. The CDR3 DNA reads TGTGCCAGCAGTGAATATGGGAGCAACCCCACCTACGAGCAGTACTTC. Protein: CASSEYGSNPTYEQYF.

V gene TRBV6-1 combines with J gene TRBJ2-1; 8 nucleotides match TRBD2. This CDR3 is built from 15 residues. Per germline, CDR1 MNHNS and CDR2 SASEGT. V shed 5 bases and J 7 bases; nucleotides not matched to a gene: 10. The CDR3: CASSFGTSRWNEQFF. CDR3 sequence (DNA): TGTGCCAGCAGTTTCGGGACTAGTCGGTGGAATGAGCAGTTCTTC.

This clonotype was observed many times. The chain couples TRBV30 to TRBJ2-1; 11 nucleotides line up with TRBD1. The length of the CDR3 is 13 residues. CDR1 is GTSNPN and CDR2 is SVGIG in the germline V gene (reference sequence). Trimming at V came to 3 bases and at J to 8 bases, leaving 3 bases not matched to a gene. The CDR3: CAWRGQGAHEQFF. Here the CDR3 DNA reads TGTGCCTGGAGAGGACAGGGGGCGCATGAGCAGTTCTTC.

The CDR3 spells CSAHPAGAPNIQYF. The CDR3 bases are TGCAGTGCCCATCCGGCAGGGGCCCCAAACATTCAGTACTTC. V usage is TRBV20-1 and J usage is TRBJ2-4; D may be TRBD1 (6 bases). Trimming shortened V by 6 bases and J by 6 bases, and 18 bases separated the two germline ends. Germline V CDR1 and CDR2: DFQATT, SNEGSKA (reference sequence). The CDR3 runs to 14 residues.

In this sample, this clonotype turned up many times. V usage is TRBV20-1 and J usage is TRBJ1-5; 9 bases match TRBD1. The CDR3 is 17 amino acids. The trim removed 1 base at V and 0 bases at J, leaving 7 bases unmatched. Germline loops: CDR1 DFQATT, CDR2 SNEGSKA (reference sequence). The CDR3 reads CSARVDRGTYSNQPQHF. CDR3 coding DNA: TGCAGTGCTAGAGTCGACAGGGGGACTTATAGCAATCAGCCCCAGCATTTT.

This clonotype occurred many times. The chain employs TRBV28 and TRBJ2-7; 10 bases line up with TRBD2. CDR1 MDHEN and CDR2 SYDVKM come from the germline V gene. The CDR3 is 15 amino acids. V dropped 5 bases and J dropped 5; count of bases not matched to a gene: 9. This CDR3 is CASSLLAGHFNEQYF. As DNA, the CDR3 is TGTGCCAGCAGTCTACTAGCGGGACACTTTAACGAGCAGTACTTC.

The table lists this clonotype with many counts. The chain combines TRBV18 with TRBJ2-7, with D unclear. Germline CDR1 is KGHSH and CDR2 is LQKENI. CDR3 length: 14 amino acids. V was trimmed by 3 bases and J by 4 bases, leaving 13 bases between them. This CDR3 reads CASSPQTLSYEQYF. The CDR3 DNA reads as TGTGCCAGCTCACCGCAGACACTTAGTTACGAGCAGTACTTC.

V is TRBV20-1 and J is TRBJ1-2, with 7 bases lining up with TRBD1. The germline V gene encodes CDR1 DFQATT and CDR2 SNEGSKA (reference sequence). The CDR3 runs to 15 residues. V shed 3 bases, J shed 4 bases, and the junction held 11 bases outside the gene matches. This CDR3 reads CSAREDREQGYGYTF. The CDR3 DNA reads TGCAGTGCTAGGGAAGACAGGGAACAGGGCTATGGCTACACCTTC.

This clonotype was detected many times. This rearrangement joins TRBV28 to TRBJ1-5; D uncertain. The germline CDR1 and CDR2 sequences are MDHEN and SYDVKM. This CDR3 spans 12 amino acids. The CDR3 DNA sequence: TGTGTCAGTCGAGGGAGCGGTCAGCCCCAGCATTTT. This encodes CVSRGSGQPQHF.

The chain recombines TRBV29-1 with TRBJ2-2, with TRBD2 matching over 12 bases. CDR1 is SQVTM, CDR2 ANQGSEA, per germline. Trimming removed 5 bases from V and 5 bases from J; junction bases left unmatched: 9. The CDR3 has 16 residues. This CDR3 is CSVLLTSGRRTGELFF. For the CDR3, the DNA is TGCAGCGTTTTACTCACTAGCGGGAGGCGGACCGGGGAGCTGTTTTTT.